A selection of T cell receptor beta chains follows, all from one sample in a study of T cell responses to AZD1222 COVID-19 vaccine. Data came from immunoSEQ multiplex PCR; TCRdb stores just in-frame clones and leaves some out. Found here are more than 80,000 clones, about nine tenths of them singletons; the top ten hold about a fifth. The sequencing here drew on peripheral blood, taken on day 0 of AZD1222 vaccination. All receptors derive from an adult in good health. Both conserved end residues are part of each CDR3. Each record gives: J gene, V gene, clone size, D gene, CDR3 DNA, CDR3 protein. The D gene is left open where the match is weak. Not every row has a clone size; where given, it reads once, few, many or a size class.

>TRBJ1-1|TRBV7-7|-|-
TGTGCTAGCACCCCCCTGGGGGGTGGAGGCACTGAAGCTTTCTTT
CASTPLGGGGTEAFF
>TRBJ1-2|TRBV6-5|-|TRBD1
TGTGCCAGCTGCCCTCAGACAGGGAACTATGGCTACACCTTC
CASCPQTGNYGYTF
>TRBJ2-7|TRBV19|-|TRBD2
TGTGCCAGTACCCCCGGGGGAGGGTACGAGCAGTACTTC
CASTPGGGYEQYF
>TRBJ1-2|TRBV4-3|-|-
TGCGCCAGCAGCCCTGAGGGCAGCTATGGCTACACCTTC
CASSPEGSYGYTF
>TRBJ2-2|TRBV19|-|TRBD1
TGTGCCAGTAGAAACAGGGGGCGCAATCACGGGGAGCTGTTTTTT
CASRNRGRNHGELFF
>TRBJ2-7|TRBV6-2/TRBV6-3|once|-
TGTGCCAGCAGTTACGTCCGGCAGGATGTCTCCTACGAGCAGTACTTC
CASSYVRQDVSYEQYF
>TRBJ2-1|TRBV7-7|-|-
TGTGCTAGCAGCTCAAGACTAGTCGGGACTCAGTTCTTC
CASSSRLVGTQFF
>TRBJ1-6|TRBV6-5|-|-
TGTGCCAGCAGTTACTCGGGATCGGGGAATTCACCCCTCCACTTT
CASSYSGSGNSPLHF
>TRBJ2-5|TRBV11-2|-|-
TGTGCCAGCAGCTTACTTGGAAAGAGAAGACAAGAGACCCAGTACTTC
CASSLLGKRRQETQYF
>TRBJ1-1|TRBV11-3|-|-
TGTGCCAGCAGCTTAGCGCAGGGTGAAGCTTTCTTT
CASSLAQGEAFF
>TRBJ1-1|TRBV19|-|-
TGTGCCAGTAGTATGAGCGGGGAAACGATAGCTTTCTTT
CASSMSGETIAFF
>TRBJ1-2|TRBV6-2/TRBV6-3|few|TRBD1
TGTGCCAGCAGTCAACTAGGGACAGCGCTTAACTATGGCTACACCTTC
CASSQLGTALNYGYTF
>TRBJ1-3|TRBV7-6|-|-
TGTGCCAGCAGCTTAACCTCTGGAAACACCATATATTTT
CASSLTSGNTIYF
>TRBJ1-4|TRBV11-2|-|-
TGTGCCAGCAGTCCACTGCCGGGTCAGGGCGAAAAACTGTTTTTT
CASSPLPGQGEKLFF
>TRBJ1-6|TRBV2|-|-
TGTGCCAGCAGTGAACAGGGGCCCTCCTATAATTCACCCCTCCACTTT
CASSEQGPSYNSPLHF
>TRBJ1-2|TRBV5-4|-|-
TGTGCCAGCAGCATAAATCATTATGGCTACACCTTC
CASSINHYGYTF
>TRBJ2-3|TRBV7-2|-|-
TGTGCCAGCAGCTTAAGTAGGGGTTCTACCAATACGCAGTATTTT
CASSLSRGSTNTQYF
>TRBJ2-2|TRBV9|-|TRBD2
TGTGCCAGCAGCGCTCTAGCGGGGGGTGATACCGGGGAGCTGTTTTTT
CASSALAGGDTGELFF
>TRBJ1-2|TRBV6-5|-|-
TGTGCCAGCAGAACCGGGACAATCTTTAACTATGGCTACACCTTC
CASRTGTIFNYGYTF
>TRBJ1-2|TRBV28|-|-
TGTGCCAGCAGTTACCCGGGGGTATGGGCTAACTATGGCTACACCTTC
CASSYPGVWANYGYTF
>TRBJ2-7|TRBV4-3|-|TRBD1
TGCGCCAGCAGCCTCTTGACAGGGACCTACGAGCAGTACTTC
CASSLLTGTYEQYF
>TRBJ1-2|TRBV6-4|once|-
TGTGCCAGCAGTGAGACTCCAGGATGGAGGAACTATGGCTACACCTTC
CASSETPGWRNYGYTF
>TRBJ2-7|TRBV6-5|-|-
TGTGCCAGCAGTTATGATAATGCCAACTACGAGCAGTACTTC
CASSYDNANYEQYF
>TRBJ2-7|TRBV19|-|-
TGTGCCAGTAGTGCCAGTGTCGGGGCCTACGAGCAGTACTTC
CASSASVGAYEQYF
>TRBJ2-7|TRBV1|-|-
TGCACCAGCAGCCCAAGGCAGGGATCCTCCTACGAGCAGTACTTC
CTSSPRQGSSYEQYF
>TRBJ1-2|TRBV7-9|-|-
TGTGCCAGCAGCCCAGCAAACTATGGCTACACCTTC
CASSPANYGYTF
>TRBJ2-1|TRBV6-5|-|-
TGTGCCAGCGGAAAGGGGCGCACCTACAATGAGCAGTTCTTC
CASGKGRTYNEQFF
>TRBJ2-3|TRBV7-2|-|TRBD1
TGTGCCAGCAGCTTAGGGGACAGGGTTGCAGATACGCAGTATTTT
CASSLGDRVADTQYF
>TRBJ2-7|TRBV15|few|TRBD1
TGTGCCACCAGCATAAATACAGGGGGTCTTTACGAGCAGTACTTC
CATSINTGGLYEQYF
>TRBJ1-2|TRBV10-3|-|TRBD1
TGTGCCATCAGACTGACAGGGACTTCTGGCTACACCTTC
CAIRLTGTSGYTF
>TRBJ2-3|TRBV4-3|-|-
TGCGCCAGCAGCCAAAGACTGTTTGATACAGATACGCAGTATTTT
CASSQRLFDTDTQYF
>TRBJ1-6|TRBV7-9|-|-
TGTGCCAGCAGCCGGCTGACAGGTGGGAGTTCACCCCTCCACTTT
CASSRLTGGSSPLHF
>TRBJ1-2|TRBV5-5|-|TRBD1
TGTGCCAGCAGCTTAAGGGAGGGGGCAAGCTATGGCTACACCTTC
CASSLREGASYGYTF
>TRBJ1-5|TRBV18|-|TRBD1
TGTGCCAGCTCACCAGTCCCAGGGGGGCATCAGCCCCAGCATTTT
CASSPVPGGHQPQHF
>TRBJ1-3|TRBV5-4|-|-
TGTGCCAGCAGCTCCCCTACCGCAGTCGGAAACACCATATATTTT
CASSSPTAVGNTIYF
>TRBJ1-1|TRBV4-3|-|-
TGCGCCAGCAGCCAAGAAGGGGGGACTGAAGCTTTCTTT
CASSQEGGTEAFF
>TRBJ1-2|TRBV27|-|TRBD1
TGTGCCAGCGGTCCCGGGACAGGGAACTATGGCTACACCTTC
CASGPGTGNYGYTF
>TRBJ2-5|TRBV6-5|once|-
TGTGCCAGCAGTCCTACGATGACAAACCAAGAGACCCAGTACTTC
CASSPTMTNQETQYF
>TRBJ2-5|TRBV7-3|-|-
TGTGCCAGCAGCTCCTACTTAGGAGAGACCCAGTACTTC
CASSSYLGETQYF
>TRBJ1-3|TRBV2|few|-
TGTGCCAGCCGGGGAGGCGGGATTTCTGGAAACACCATATATTTT
CASRGGGISGNTIYF
>TRBJ1-1|TRBV19|-|-
TGTGCCAGTAATACGGGCGTGAACACTGAAGCTTTCTTT
CASNTGVNTEAFF
>TRBJ2-7|TRBV7-2|-|-
TGTGCCAGCAGCGGGGGTGGCTACGAGCAGTACTTC
CASSGGGYEQYF
>TRBJ1-4|TRBV4-3|-|-
TGCGCCAGCAGCCAAGGGACAGATAATGAAAAACTGTTTTTT
CASSQGTDNEKLFF
>TRBJ1-6|TRBV9|-|-
TGTGCCAGCAGCCCAGGACCAAATTCACCCCTCCACTTT
CASSPGPNSPLHF
>TRBJ1-6|TRBV5-4|-|TRBD1
TGTGCCAGCAGCTTGGAGGGTGGACAGGTCCCTAATTCACCCCTCCACTTT
CASSLEGGQVPNSPLHF
>TRBJ2-3|TRBV19|-|-
TGTGCCAGTAGTATTGTACCGGATACGCAGTATTTT
CASSIVPDTQYF